The 25 T cell receptor beta chains listed next were all sequenced from one sample in a study of response to subunit inactivated influenza vaccine (dated by TCRdb to 2017 to 2018). Libraries were built with RT-PCR. TCRdb lists the instrument as Illumina HiSeq 2500. The public reads were run again by TCRdb, first through fastp at Q25 and then through MiXCR, and only productive beta chains were kept. Records with the same CDR3 protein are collapsed into one entry carrying the most frequent genes and DNA. This sample is represented by about 620,000 distinct CDR3 sequences; 11% of them were singletons. Jointly, the top ten make up approximately 10% of the sample. The data were also submitted as part of a second study, on T cells expressing NK-cell markers. Per the second study: TCR beta cDNA libraries were prepared using 5'RACE template switching, which introduced a universal primer site and unique molecular identifiers.

The specimen comprised PBMCs from blood, sampled on the day of vaccination. The source of these receptors is a man in his forties or fifties who received an inactivated influenza vaccine. Donor details come from another sample of the same person, matched by shared clones.

This clonotype was found many times. The chain employs TRBV7-9 and TRBJ2-4, with D unclear. Germline CDR1 is SEHNR and CDR2 is FQNEAQ (reference sequence). The CDR3 has 16 amino acids. V was shortened by 4 bases and J by 0 bases, with 13 bases between the two germline ends. CDR3 DNA sequence: TGTGCCAGCAGCTCCGGTCCTGAGTCAGCCAAAAACATTCAGTACTTC. Residues: CASSSGPESAKNIQYF.

This clonotype was counted only a few times. V is TRBV4-3 and J is TRBJ2-1; 12 bases map to TRBD2. CDR1 is LGHNA and CDR2 is YSLEER in the germline V gene. The V gene end was trimmed by 1 base and the J gene end by 4 bases; junction bases not matched to a gene: 2. The CDR3 has 16 residues. The CDR3 loop reads CASSQGTSGEYNEQFF. CDR3 nucleotide sequence: TGCGCCAGCAGCCAAGGGACTAGCGGGGAATACAATGAGCAGTTCTTC.

This clonotype was observed a few times. J is TRBJ2-1 and V is TRBV24-1; 10 positions match TRBD2. The CDR3 runs 17 residues. Germline V gene sequence: CDR1 KGHDR, CDR2 SFDVKD. V dropped 3 bases and J dropped 9; count of bases not matched to a gene: 13. The CDR3 is CATSDARLAGIPGEQFF. The CDR3, as DNA: TGTGCCACCAGTGATGCGAGACTAGCGGGTATACCGGGTGAGCAGTTCTTC.

This clonotype was detected a few times. The rearrangement links TRBV28 to TRBJ1-3; D perhaps matches TRBD1 (5 bases). The length of the CDR3 is 15 residues. Trimming removed 2 bases from V and 2 bases from J, with 10 bases in between. The V gene's germline CDR1 is MDHEN and CDR2 SYDVKM. The DNA for the CDR3 is TGTGCCAGCAGTTTAGACGGGGGAGCTGGAAACACCATATATTTT. It translates to CASSLDGGAGNTIYF.

This clonotype was observed a handful of times. J is TRBJ2-6 and V is TRBV3-1; 7 nucleotides line up with TRBD2. The V and J ends lost 1 base and 0 bases, in that order; junction bases with no gene match: 3. The CDR3 consists of 17 residues. Germline CDR1 and CDR2: LGHDT and YNNKEL (reference sequence). This CDR3 is CASSQVGGISGANVLTF. In DNA form, the CDR3 reads TGTGCCAGCAGCCAAGTGGGAGGGATCTCTGGGGCCAACGTCCTGACTTTC. Full variable domain (outside the CDR3, taken from reference TRBV3-1 and TRBJ2-6): DTAVSQTPKYLVTQMGNDKSIKCEQNLGHDTMYWYKQDSKKFLKIMFSYNNKELIINETVPNRFSPKSPDKAHLNLHINSLELGDSAVYFCASSQVGGISGANVLTFGAGSRLTVL.

This clonotype has only one observation. The rearrangement joins TRBV20-1 to TRBJ2-7; 9 bases are a match to TRBD2. V dropped 2 bases and J dropped 6; count of bases not matched to a gene: 11. Germline CDR1 DFQATT, CDR2 SNEGSKA (reference sequence). This CDR3 has 15 residues. CDR3 in amino acids: CSARPMAGGTPEQYF. Here the CDR3 DNA reads TGCAGTGCTAGACCGATGGCGGGAGGGACTCCCGAGCAGTACTTC.

The rearrangement joins TRBV6-5 to TRBJ2-7; D uncertain. Trimming took off 6 bases at V and 5 bases at J, with 8 bases between the two ends. The germline CDR1 and CDR2 sequences are MNHEY and SVGAGI. This CDR3 spans 11 amino acids. CDR3 region: CASSTLHEQYF. The CDR3 DNA sequence: TGTGCCAGCAGCACATTACACGAGCAGTACTTC.

This chain uses TRBV11-2 with TRBJ1-1; D is unclear. The germline V gene has CDR1 SGHAT and CDR2 FQNNGV. The CDR3 is 13 residues long. With 2 bases removed from V and 2 bases from J, the gap between germline ends came to 6 bases. The CDR3 here is CASSLLPNTEAFF. For the CDR3, the DNA is TGTGCCAGCAGCTTACTACCAAACACTGAAGCTTTCTTT.

This clonotype has just a few counts. The chain recombines TRBV6-1 with TRBJ2-5; D remains ambiguous. Trimming stripped 0 bases from V and 2 bases from J, with 13 bases between. Germline V gene sequence: CDR1 MNHNS, CDR2 SASEGT. The CDR3 runs 16 residues. CDR3 residues: CASSEARSVLQETQYF. In nucleotides, the CDR3 is TGTGCCAGCAGTGAAGCGCGGTCAGTACTTCAAGAGACCCAGTACTTC.

This clonotype was observed a few times. V usage is TRBV30 and J usage is TRBJ2-2, with D maybe TRBD2 (5 bases). The CDR3 has 13 amino acids. Germline CDR1 reads GTSNPN; CDR2 reads SVGIG (reference sequence). Trimming stripped 4 bases from V and 5 bases from J, with 11 bases between. In DNA form, the CDR3 reads TGTGCCTGGACGGCGGGTCGTACCGGGGAGCTGTTTTTT. Amino acid sequence: CAWTAGRTGELFF.

V gene TRBV27 combines with J gene TRBJ1-1, with 7 bases aligning to TRBD1. The CDR3 extends over 13 amino acids. The germline V gene encodes CDR1 MNHEY and CDR2 SMNVEV (reference sequence). Trimming took 6 bases from V and 4 from J; bases not matched to a gene: 5. The CDR3 nucleotides read TGTGCCAGCAGGAGGGCAGGGGGCACTGAAGCTTTCTTT. The encoded protein is CASRRAGGTEAFF.

The rearrangement joins TRBV12-3 or TRBV12-4 to TRBJ2-1; no definite D call. Trimming removed 10 bases from V and 4 bases from J, with 20 bases in between. The CDR3 length is 15 residues. The CDR3 DNA is TGTGCCACCACCCAACCCGGCCGTGGATACAATGAGCAGTTCTTC. This gives the protein CATTQPGRGYNEQFF.

The chain links TRBV4-3 to TRBJ1-2; D uncertain. This CDR3 has 13 residues. Trimming took off 1 base at V and 5 bases at J, with 8 bases between the two ends. Looked up from germline, CDR1 is LGHNA and CDR2 is YSLEER. This CDR3 reads CASSQGQRYGYTF. The CDR3 DNA sequence: TGCGCCAGCAGCCAAGGGCAGAGATATGGCTACACCTTC.

The chain combines TRBV5-1 with TRBJ2-3; perhaps D is TRBD1 or TRBD2 (5 bases each). Deletions cut 0 bases from V and 2 bases from J, with 10 bases between. Germline V gene data show CDR1 as SGHRS and CDR2 as YFSETQ. CDR3 length equals 15 residues. The CDR3 here is CASSLDGASTDTQYF. The CDR3 nucleotides read TGCGCCAGCAGCTTGGACGGGGCCTCCACAGATACGCAGTATTTT.

This clonotype was detected many times. This rearrangement joins TRBV29-1 to TRBJ2-1; 9 positions match TRBD2. The germline CDR1 and CDR2 sequences are SQVTM and ANQGSEA. Trimming took 7 bases from V and 0 from J; bases not matched to a gene: 4. The CDR3 consists of 14 residues. The CDR3 bases are TGCAGCGACCATAGCGGGGGCTCCTACAATGAGCAGTTCTTC. Amino acid sequence: CSDHSGGSYNEQFF.

On this clonotype itself: At one boundary the junction diverges from the germline segment, which might be a read error. The chain recombines TRBV20-1 with TRBJ2-7, with 7 positions matching TRBD2. The CDR3 sequence is 12 residues long. The germline CDR1 and CDR2 sequences are DFQATT and SNEGSKA (reference sequence). In nucleotides, the CDR3 is TGCAGTGCTGCGGGAGAGAGCTACCAGCAGTACTTC. Its protein is CSAAGESYQQYF.

The V call is TRBV30, the J call TRBJ1-5, with 8 bases matching TRBD1. V lost 1 base, J lost 0 bases, and 2 bases stayed unmatched. Germline assignment: CDR1 GTSNPN and CDR2 SVGIG (reference sequence). CDR3 length: 15 residues. This CDR3 reads CAWSAGGFSNQPQHF. The CDR3 bases are TGTGCCTGGAGTGCAGGGGGCTTTAGCAATCAGCCCCAGCATTTT.

This clonotype was recorded a few times. The rearrangement uses TRBV7-2 and TRBJ1-1, with 10 nucleotides matching TRBD1. This CDR3 is built from 14 residues. V lost 5 bases to trimming and J lost 8 bases; unmatched junction nucleotides: 8. Looked up from germline, CDR1 is SGHTA and CDR2 is FQGNSA. This CDR3 reads CASSPGTGVSEAFF. For the CDR3, the DNA is TGTGCCAGCAGCCCCGGGACAGGGGTGTCGGAAGCTTTCTTT.

The genes are TRBV6-2 or TRBV6-3 and TRBJ2-5; D gene unclear. This CDR3 comprises 17 residues. Germline V gene sequence: CDR1 MNHEY, CDR2 SVGEGT. Trimming left V 8 bases short and J 5 bases short, with 27 bases between. Here the CDR3 DNA reads TGTGCCAGCGGCCCCCAAGGGCAGGCCATCTTTGGGGAGACCCAGTACTTC. This sequence encodes CASGPQGQAIFGETQYF.

The gene calls are TRBV27 and TRBJ2-1, with D possibly matching TRBD2 (5 bases). CDR1 is MNHEY, CDR2 SMNVEV, per germline (reference sequence). This CDR3 contains 15 residues. The germline V and J ends were trimmed by 0 bases and 7 bases, with 13 bases remaining between them. The CDR3 protein is CASSLSPWTRNEQFF. CDR3 DNA: TGTGCCAGCAGTTTATCGCCGTGGACTCGGAATGAGCAGTTCTTC.

There are many counts of this clonotype. The chain employs TRBV7-9 and TRBJ1-2, with a possible D match to TRBD1 (6 bases). V was cut by 5 bases and J by 6 bases, with 19 bases left in between. The CDR3 covers 15 residues. Germline lookup yields CDR1 SEHNR and CDR2 FQNEAQ (reference sequence). The CDR3 region has the DNA TGTGCCAGCAGCCCGAGTTTTAACAGGGCGAATGGCTACACCTTC. It translates to CASSPSFNRANGYTF.

This clonotype showed up just a few times. The chain is built from TRBV2 and TRBJ2-7; no firm D call. CDR1 is SNHLY and CDR2 is FYNNEI in the germline V gene. CDR3 length: 13 amino acids. Trimming removed 1 base from V and 7 bases from J, with 11 bases in between. Here the CDR3 reads CASSEDSLKEQYF. For the CDR3, the DNA is TGTGCCAGCAGTGAAGACAGTTTAAAGGAGCAGTACTTC.

V is TRBV9 and J is TRBJ1-1; D might be TRBD1 (5 bases). The germline V gene encodes CDR1 SGDLS and CDR2 YYNGEE. The CDR3 is made up of 13 amino acids. Trimming pared 6 bases from V and 1 base from J, leaving 10 bases between. CDR3 in DNA: TGTGCCAGCACCAGACAGCCGAACACTGAAGCTTTCTTT. This sequence encodes CASTRQPNTEAFF.

There are many counts of this clonotype. The rearrangement uses TRBV10-3 and TRBJ1-6; D might be TRBD1 (5 bases). V dropped 2 bases and J dropped 10 bases, with 9 bases sitting between them. Germline V CDR1 and CDR2: ENHRY, SYGVKD. The CDR3 is 13 residues long. CDR3 bases: TGTGCCATCAGTGAGGGTCGGGGGTCACCCCTCCACTTT. It codes for CAISEGRGSPLHF.

This clonotype was observed a few times. This chain uses TRBV18 with TRBJ2-5; D gene uncertain. Germline CDR1 is KGHSH and CDR2 is LQKENI. Trimming cost V 2 bases and J 5 bases, with 6 bases left between them. This CDR3 has 12 residues. The CDR3 DNA is TGTGCCAGCTCACCATATAAGGAGACCCAGTACTTC. It specifies CASSPYKETQYF.